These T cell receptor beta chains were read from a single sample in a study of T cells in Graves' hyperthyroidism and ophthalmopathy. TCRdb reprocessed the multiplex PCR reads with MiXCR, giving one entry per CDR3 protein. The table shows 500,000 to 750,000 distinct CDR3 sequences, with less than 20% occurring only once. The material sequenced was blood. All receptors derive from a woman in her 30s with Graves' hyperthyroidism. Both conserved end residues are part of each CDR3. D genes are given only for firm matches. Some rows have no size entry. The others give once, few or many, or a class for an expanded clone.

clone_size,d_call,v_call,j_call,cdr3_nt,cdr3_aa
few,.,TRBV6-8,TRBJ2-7,TGTGCCAGGTCGCCCTACGAGCAGTACTTC,CARSPYEQYF
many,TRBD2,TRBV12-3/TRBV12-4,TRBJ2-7,TGTGCCAGCACCCGAACCAGCGGGAGCTACGAGCAGTACTTC,CASTRTSGSYEQYF
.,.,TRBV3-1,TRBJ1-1,TGTGCCAGCAGACCCCGTTGGGGGGACACTGAAGCTTTCTTT,CASRPRWGDTEAFF
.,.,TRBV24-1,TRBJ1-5,TGTGCCACCAGTGATCCAAACACCAATCAGCCCCAGCATTTT,CATSDPNTNQPQHF
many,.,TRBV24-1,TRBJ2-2,TGTGCCTCCAGTGGAAGGGGTTCGACGAACACCGGGGAGCTGTTTTTT,CASSGRGSTNTGELFF
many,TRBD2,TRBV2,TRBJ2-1,TGTGCCAGCAGCCAGCGGGAGGGCTTGGGTGAGCAGTTCTTC,CASSQREGLGEQFF
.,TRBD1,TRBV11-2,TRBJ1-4,TGTGCCAGCAGCTTGACAGGGCCTAATGAAAAACTGTTTTTT,CASSLTGPNEKLFF
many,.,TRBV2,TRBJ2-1,TGTGCCAGACGCGTCCCTCTAGCGAGGGAGCAGTTCTTC,CARRVPLAREQFF
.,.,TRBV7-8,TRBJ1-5,TGTGCCAGCAGGGAAGGTGGTGCCGGGTCCAATCAGCCCCAGCATTTT,CASREGGAGSNQPQHF
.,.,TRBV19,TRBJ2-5,TGTGCCAGTAGTATCGTCAGGGAAGAGACCCAGTACTTC,CASSIVREETQYF
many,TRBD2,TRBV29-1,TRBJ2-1,TGCAGCGTTGTAGAGCGGGAGGGCCTGGATGAGCAGTTCTTC,CSVVEREGLDEQFF
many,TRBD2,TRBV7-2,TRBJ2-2,TGTGCCAGCAGCCCCCGGACTAGCGGGAGCGGGGAGCTGTTTTTT,CASSPRTSGSGELFF
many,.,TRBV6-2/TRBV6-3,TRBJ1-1,TGTGCCAGCAGAACGGGTTACTCGGACACTGAAGCTTTCTTT,CASRTGYSDTEAFF
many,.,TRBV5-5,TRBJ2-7,TGTGCCAGCAGCTTGAGGGCGGGTATCGAGCAGTACTTC,CASSLRAGIEQYF
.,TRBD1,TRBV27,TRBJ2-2,TGTGCCAGCAGTTCTGACAGGGGGCGGGATGTCGGGGAGCTGTTTTTT,CASSSDRGRDVGELFF
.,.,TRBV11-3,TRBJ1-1,TGTGCCAGCAGCTTCCTCGGGAGCACTGAAGCTTTCTTT,CASSFLGSTEAFF
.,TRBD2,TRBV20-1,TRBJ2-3,TGCAGTGCTAGAGGGAGTGGACTAGCGGGACGCACAGATACGCAGTATTTT,CSARGSGLAGRTDTQYF
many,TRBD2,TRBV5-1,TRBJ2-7,TGCGCCAGCAGCGACTTAGCGGGAGGGTTGTACGAGCAGTACTTC,CASSDLAGGLYEQYF
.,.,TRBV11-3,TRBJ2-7,TGTGCCAGCAGCTCGGACGGACACAATGAGCAGTACTTC,CASSSDGHNEQYF
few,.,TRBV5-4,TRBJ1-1,TGTGCCAGCAGCTTGGACAGGCACACTGAAGCTTTCTTT,CASSLDRHTEAFF
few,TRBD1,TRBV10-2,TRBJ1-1,TGCGCCAGCAGTGGAATAGACAGGGAGAACACTGAAGCTTTCTTT,CASSGIDRENTEAFF
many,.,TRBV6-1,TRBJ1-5,TGTGCCAGCAGCCTAGCGGAAGGGGCCCAGCATTTT,CASSLAEGAQHF
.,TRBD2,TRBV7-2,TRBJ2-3,TGTGCCAGCAGCTTAAGGAGGACTAGCGGGAGTGCAGATACGCAGTATTTT,CASSLRRTSGSADTQYF
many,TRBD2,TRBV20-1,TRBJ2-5,TGCAGTGCTAGGGGACTAGCGGGAAGCGAGGAGACCCAGTACTTC,CSARGLAGSEETQYF
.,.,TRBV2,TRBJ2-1,TGTGCCAGCAGTGTGACAGGTAGGAACGACTTCTTC,CASSVTGRNDFF
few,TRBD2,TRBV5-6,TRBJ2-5,TGTGCCAGCAGCTTGGGTCCCAGCGGGAGTGGGAGCCAAGAGACCCAGTACTTC,CASSLGPSGSGSQETQYF
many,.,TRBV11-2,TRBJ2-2,TGTGCCAGCAGCTTATCTGTTCCCGGGGAGCTGTTTTTT,CASSLSVPGELFF
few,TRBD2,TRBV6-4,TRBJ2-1,TGTGCCAGCAGTGAAGGACTAGCTTACAATGAGCAGTTCTTC,CASSEGLAYNEQFF
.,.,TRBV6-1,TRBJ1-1,TGTGCCAGCAGGACATCGACCACTGAAGCTTTCTTT,CASRTSTTEAFF
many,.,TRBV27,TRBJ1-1,TGTGCCAGCGAAACCAGCCGGGGCACTGAAGCTTTCTTT,CASETSRGTEAFF
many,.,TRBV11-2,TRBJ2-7,TGTGCCAGCAGCTTAGATGCCTACGAGCAGTACTTC,CASSLDAYEQYF
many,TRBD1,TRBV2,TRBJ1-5,TGTGCCAGCAGGCAACAGGGGAGGGGGAACAATCAGCCCCAGCATTTT,CASRQQGRGNNQPQHF
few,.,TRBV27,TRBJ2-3,TGTGCCAGCAGCCCCGTTCGGGATACGCAGTATTTT,CASSPVRDTQYF
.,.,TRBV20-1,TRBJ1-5,TGCAGTGCTACCTCCCCCCAGGGGCGATCGAGACAGCCCCAGCATTTT,CSATSPQGRSRQPQHF
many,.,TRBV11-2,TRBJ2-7,TGTGCCAGCAGCTTAGATCTAAGGGTTTACGAGCAGTACTTC,CASSLDLRVYEQYF
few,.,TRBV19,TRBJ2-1,TGTGCCACAGGGACACCATACAATGAGCAGTTCTTC,CATGTPYNEQFF
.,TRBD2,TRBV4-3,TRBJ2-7,TGCGCCAGCAGCCAAGGGTTCGAGACTAGCGGAGCCTACGAGCAGTACTTC,CASSQGFETSGAYEQYF
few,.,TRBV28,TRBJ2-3,TGTGCCAGCAGTTTCCCAGGCCCAAGCAGTCAAAGCACAGATACGCAGTATTTT,CASSFPGPSSQSTDTQYF
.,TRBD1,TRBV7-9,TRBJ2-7,TGTGCCAGCAGCGGACAGGGGGCGCGAGCGTACGAGCAGTACTTC,CASSGQGARAYEQYF
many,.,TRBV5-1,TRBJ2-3,TGCGCCAGCAGCCCCACGGACCGAAGCACAGATACGCAGTATTTT,CASSPTDRSTDTQYF
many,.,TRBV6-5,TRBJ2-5,TGTGCCAGCAGTTACTCACAGGGTCCCAAAGAGACCCAGTACTTC,CASSYSQGPKETQYF
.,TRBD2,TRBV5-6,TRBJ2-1,TGTGCCAGCAGCCCGGGACTAGCGGGAGGTTCAGATGAGCAGTTCTTC,CASSPGLAGGSDEQFF
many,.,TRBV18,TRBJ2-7,TGTGCCAGCTCACCAAAATCGGATCGACCCTACGAGCAGTACTTC,CASSPKSDRPYEQYF
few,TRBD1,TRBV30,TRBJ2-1,TGTGCCTGGAGTGCGGACAGGTGGGACAATGAGCAGTTCTTC,CAWSADRWDNEQFF
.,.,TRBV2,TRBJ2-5,TGTGCCAGCACGCCCAGGGTAGAGACCCAGTACTTC,CASTPRVETQYF
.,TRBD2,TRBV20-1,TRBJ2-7,TGCAGTGCTAGACGTACTAGCGGGAGTAACTTCTACGAGCAGTACTTC,CSARRTSGSNFYEQYF
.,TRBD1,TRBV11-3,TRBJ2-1,TGTGCCAGCAGCTGGGGACAGGGGAACTACAATGAGCAGTTCTTC,CASSWGQGNYNEQFF
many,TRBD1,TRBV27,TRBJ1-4,TGTGCCAGCTTAGGACAGGACTCTGAAAAACTGTTTTTT,CASLGQDSEKLFF
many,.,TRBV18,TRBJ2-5,TGTGCCAGCTCACCACCAGAGCTGGAGACCCAGTACTTC,CASSPPELETQYF
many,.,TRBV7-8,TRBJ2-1,TGTGCCAGCAGCTTGAGGACAGCAACCTACAATGAGCAGTTCTTC,CASSLRTATYNEQFF